The clone carrying this TCR beta chain came up a few times. This entry comes from a study of human T cells and chemical hapten exposure. V shed 7 bases and J shed 1 base, with 12 bases lying between them. The germline CDR1 and CDR2 sequences are MNHEY and SVGAGI. The CDR3 has 14 residues. The time point denotes: patch test 1, 2 weeks after DPC sensitization. Treatment denoted: therapeutic diphenylcyclopropenone sensitization with weekly scalp DPC. MiXCR, applied by TCRdb to the RACE reads, yields one record per CDR3 protein. Found here are around 110,000 distinct CDR3 sequences, over 10% of them singletons; the top ten hold approximately 1.5%.

This sequence originates from a woman aged 45-65 years with alopecia areata. Some clones in this sample may be carry-over from other donors' samples. Sequencing was performed on whole blood, taken in connection with sensitization to the hapten diphenylcyclopropenone (DPC). This sequence joins TRBV6-5 and TRBJ2-3, with D possibly TRBD1 on 6 matching bases. This CDR3 reads CASTAAGGTDTQYF. The DNA for the CDR3 is TGTGCCAGCACTGCGGCAGGGGGCACAGATACGCAGTATTTT.